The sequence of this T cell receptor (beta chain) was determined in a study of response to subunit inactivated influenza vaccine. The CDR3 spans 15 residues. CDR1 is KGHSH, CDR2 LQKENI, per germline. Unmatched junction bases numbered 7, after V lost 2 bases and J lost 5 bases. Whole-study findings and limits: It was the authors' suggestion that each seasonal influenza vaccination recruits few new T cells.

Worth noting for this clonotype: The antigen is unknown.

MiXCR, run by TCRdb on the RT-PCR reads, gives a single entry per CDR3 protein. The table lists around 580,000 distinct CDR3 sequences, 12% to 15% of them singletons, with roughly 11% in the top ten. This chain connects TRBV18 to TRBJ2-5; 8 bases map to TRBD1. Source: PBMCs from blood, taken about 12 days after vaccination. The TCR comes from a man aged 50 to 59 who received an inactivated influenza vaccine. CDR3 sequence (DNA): TGTGCCAGCTCACCAAGAGACAGGGGATGGGAGACCCAGTACTTC. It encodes CASSPRDRGWETQYF.